The 19 T cell receptor beta chains below were found in one sample sequenced in a study of siplizumab effects on memory and regulatory T cells. TCRdb's table, derived via immunoSEQ multiplex PCR, lists solely in-frame clones and lacks some. In the table there are 94,000 or so clones, about 96% of which are singletons. Material: naive CD4+ T cells sorted from blood. These TCRs come from a human donor in good health.

The CDR3 DNA is TGTGCCAGCAGCCCCACAGGCGCCGGAGAGCAGTACTTC. Residues: CASSPTGAGEQYF. The chain carries TRBV7-2 and TRBJ2-7; the D gene is possibly TRBD1 (5 bases). This CDR3 spans 13 amino acids. Germline values: CDR1 SGHTA, CDR2 FQGNSA. Trimming shortened V by 5 bases and J by 7 bases, and 15 bases separated the two germline ends.

The V and J genes are TRBV29-1 and TRBJ2-7; TRBD1 aligns across 9 bases. V lost 5 bases to trimming and J lost 4 bases; unmatched junction nucleotides: 18. The CDR3 is 17 amino acids. Germline-derived CDR1 and CDR2 are SQVTM and ANQGSEA. In nucleotides, the CDR3 is TGCAGCGTTACTGGCGCGGGACAGGGAGGGATAGGATACGAGCAGTACTTC. Its translation: CSVTGAGQGGIGYEQYF.

The chain has TRBV9 and TRBJ2-1, with TRBD2 identical over 10 bases. The CDR3 sequence is 17 residues long. With 0 bases clipped from V and 7 bases from J, the junction kept 10 bases outside the gene matches. In germline, CDR1 is SGDLS, CDR2 YYNGEE. As DNA, the CDR3 is TGTGCCAGCAGCGTAGGGGCTAGCGGGGGTCGAGGGAATGAGCAGTTCTTC. Encoded protein: CASSVGASGGRGNEQFF.

This clone has only one observation. The chain employs TRBV7-9 and TRBJ2-3; 10 bases map to TRBD2. CDR1 is SEHNR and CDR2 is FQNEAQ in the germline V gene (reference sequence). With V trimmed by 4 bases and J by 3 bases, 10 bases remained unmatched. CDR3 length: 17 residues. The chain's CDR3 is CASSWRTSGQRTDTQYF. The DNA of the CDR3 is TGTGCCAGCAGCTGGCGGACTAGCGGACAAAGGACAGATACGCAGTATTTT.

CDR3 in amino acids: CASSRNYGYTF. The CDR3 DNA reads as TGTGCCAGCAGTCGGAACTATGGCTACACCTTC. V and J are TRBV6-6 and TRBJ1-2; D is unresolved. Per the germline V gene, CDR1 is MNHNY and CDR2 is SVGAGI (reference sequence). V was pared by 5 bases and J by 2 bases, with 3 bases between. The CDR3 is 11 amino acids.

This chain uses TRBV6-5 with TRBJ1-1, with D possibly matching TRBD1 (6 bases). The V gene's germline CDR1 is MNHEY and CDR2 SVGAGI. The CDR3 is made up of 11 amino acids. Trimming took 2 bases from V and 8 from J, leaving 6 bases between them. The CDR3 spells CASSYGGEAFF. The CDR3 DNA follows: TGTGCCAGCAGTTACGGGGGCGAAGCTTTCTTT.

This clone was found once. V is TRBV28 and J is TRBJ2-4; D is unclear. Deletions cut 5 bases from V and 0 bases from J, with 11 bases between. Germline V gives CDR1 MDHEN, CDR2 SYDVKM. The CDR3 totals 15 residues. The CDR3 reads CASSPVRLAKNIQYF. In DNA form, the CDR3 reads TGTGCCAGCAGTCCAGTCCGGCTAGCCAAAAACATTCAGTACTTC.

V usage is TRBV4-1 and J usage is TRBJ1-4; D call uncertain. The V end was cut by 1 base, the J end by 7 bases, with 7 bases between. The CDR3 runs to 13 residues. Per germline, CDR1 MGHRA and CDR2 YSYEKL. The CDR3 reads CASSQGRLEKLFF. For the CDR3, the DNA is TGCGCCAGCAGCCAAGGACGCCTTGAAAAACTGTTTTTT.

The chain uses TRBV11-2 and TRBJ2-1; D ambiguous. V lost 0 bases, J lost 4 bases, and 10 bases lay in between. The CDR3 loop spans 15 amino acids. Germline values: CDR1 SGHAT, CDR2 FQNNGV. The CDR3 DNA reads TGTGCCAGCAGCTTAGATCCCGCGACGTACAATGAGCAGTTCTTC. Encoded protein: CASSLDPATYNEQFF.

This chain uses TRBV7-8 with TRBJ1-1; D gene unclear. The length of the CDR3 is 16 residues. Per the germline V gene, CDR1 is SGHVS and CDR2 is FQNEAQ. Trimming took 1 base from V and 0 from J, leaving 12 bases between them. The CDR3, as DNA: TGTGCCAGCAGCTTAGGCCTGAACCTTCTGAACACTGAAGCTTTCTTT. Translated: CASSLGLNLLNTEAFF.

The chain recombines TRBV13 with TRBJ2-6, with D perhaps TRBD1 (6 bases). This CDR3 has 17 residues. Germline lookup yields CDR1 PRHDT and CDR2 FYEKMQ (reference sequence). Trimming pared 5 bases from V and 0 bases from J, leaving 14 bases between. The DNA for the CDR3 is TGTGCCAGCAGCATCCTACAGGGTAGCTCTGGGGCCAACGTCCTGACTTTC. Translated: CASSILQGSSGANVLTF.

The chain uses TRBV11-3 and TRBJ2-7; no clear D gene. CDR3 length equals 13 residues. Germline assignment: CDR1 SGHNT and CDR2 YENEEA. The V gene lost 8 bases and the J gene lost 0 bases, with 11 bases spanning the gap. The CDR3 reads CASGPESSYEQYF. CDR3 bases: TGTGCCAGCGGTCCCGAAAGCTCCTACGAGCAGTACTTC.

The chain has TRBV6-1 and TRBJ1-5; no reliable D call. This CDR3 has 12 amino acids. CDR1 is MNHNS, CDR2 SASEGT, per germline. Trimming shortened V by 8 bases and J by 7 bases, and 12 bases separated the two germline ends. The DNA for the CDR3 is TGTGCCAGCCCCCCGCGAAGGCAGCCCCAGCATTTT. Translating gives CASPPRRQPQHF.

The chain combines TRBV7-9 with TRBJ1-1; D call uncertain. Deletions cut 0 bases from V and 6 bases from J, with 11 bases between. Germline lookup yields CDR1 SEHNR and CDR2 FQNEAQ (reference sequence). The CDR3 consists of 14 residues. The CDR3 region is CASSLAGLFAEAFF. CDR3 in DNA: TGTGCCAGCAGCTTAGCAGGGTTATTCGCTGAAGCTTTCTTT.

The chain couples TRBV6-5 to TRBJ2-7; D possibly corresponds to TRBD1 (6 bases). V was pared by 2 bases and J by 9 bases, with 23 bases between. The germline CDR1 and CDR2 sequences are MNHEY and SVGAGI. The CDR3 is made up of 16 amino acids. DNA for the CDR3: TGTGCCAGCAGTTACAATATTAACTACAGGGCCCCCACGCAGTACTTC. Translating gives CASSYNINYRAPTQYF.

The chain recombines TRBV11-3 with TRBJ1-6, with D perhaps TRBD1 (5 bases). Trimming shortened V by 3 bases and J by 7 bases, and 10 bases separated the two germline ends. The CDR3 has 14 residues. The germline gives CDR1 SGHNT, CDR2 YENEEA. The CDR3 loop reads CASSLDNPNSPLHF. In DNA form, the CDR3 reads TGTGCCAGCAGCTTGGACAACCCAAATTCACCCCTCCACTTT.

The sample holds a few counts of this clone. The rearrangement joins TRBV6-5 to TRBJ1-6, with D possibly matching TRBD1 (6 bases). This CDR3 has 16 residues. From germline, CDR1 is MNHEY and CDR2 SVGAGI. The V end lost 2 bases, the J end lost 7 bases, and 15 bases lay between the germline ends. The CDR3 here is CASSYGTGLLNSPLHF. The CDR3 DNA is TGTGCCAGCAGTTACGGTACAGGGCTTTTGAATTCACCCCTCCACTTT.

In its sample, this clone was seen a few times. V gene TRBV7-9 combines with J gene TRBJ1-1; the D is unclear. Looked up from germline, CDR1 is SEHNR and CDR2 is FQNEAQ (reference sequence). Trimming pared 5 bases from V and 3 bases from J, leaving 19 bases between. The CDR3 covers 16 residues. The CDR3 here is CASSPRHLGSDTEAFF. The CDR3 nucleotides read TGTGCCAGCAGCCCACGACATTTGGGGTCGGACACTGAAGCTTTCTTT.

The chain has TRBV7-2 and TRBJ2-2; no definite D call. The V gene lost 5 bases and the J gene lost 7 bases, with 11 bases spanning the gap. The CDR3 runs 13 residues. Germline CDR1 SGHTA, CDR2 FQGNSA. The CDR3 nucleotides are TGTGCCAGCAGCACCCTGGTCCGCGGGGAGCTGTTTTTT. This gives the protein CASSTLVRGELFF.